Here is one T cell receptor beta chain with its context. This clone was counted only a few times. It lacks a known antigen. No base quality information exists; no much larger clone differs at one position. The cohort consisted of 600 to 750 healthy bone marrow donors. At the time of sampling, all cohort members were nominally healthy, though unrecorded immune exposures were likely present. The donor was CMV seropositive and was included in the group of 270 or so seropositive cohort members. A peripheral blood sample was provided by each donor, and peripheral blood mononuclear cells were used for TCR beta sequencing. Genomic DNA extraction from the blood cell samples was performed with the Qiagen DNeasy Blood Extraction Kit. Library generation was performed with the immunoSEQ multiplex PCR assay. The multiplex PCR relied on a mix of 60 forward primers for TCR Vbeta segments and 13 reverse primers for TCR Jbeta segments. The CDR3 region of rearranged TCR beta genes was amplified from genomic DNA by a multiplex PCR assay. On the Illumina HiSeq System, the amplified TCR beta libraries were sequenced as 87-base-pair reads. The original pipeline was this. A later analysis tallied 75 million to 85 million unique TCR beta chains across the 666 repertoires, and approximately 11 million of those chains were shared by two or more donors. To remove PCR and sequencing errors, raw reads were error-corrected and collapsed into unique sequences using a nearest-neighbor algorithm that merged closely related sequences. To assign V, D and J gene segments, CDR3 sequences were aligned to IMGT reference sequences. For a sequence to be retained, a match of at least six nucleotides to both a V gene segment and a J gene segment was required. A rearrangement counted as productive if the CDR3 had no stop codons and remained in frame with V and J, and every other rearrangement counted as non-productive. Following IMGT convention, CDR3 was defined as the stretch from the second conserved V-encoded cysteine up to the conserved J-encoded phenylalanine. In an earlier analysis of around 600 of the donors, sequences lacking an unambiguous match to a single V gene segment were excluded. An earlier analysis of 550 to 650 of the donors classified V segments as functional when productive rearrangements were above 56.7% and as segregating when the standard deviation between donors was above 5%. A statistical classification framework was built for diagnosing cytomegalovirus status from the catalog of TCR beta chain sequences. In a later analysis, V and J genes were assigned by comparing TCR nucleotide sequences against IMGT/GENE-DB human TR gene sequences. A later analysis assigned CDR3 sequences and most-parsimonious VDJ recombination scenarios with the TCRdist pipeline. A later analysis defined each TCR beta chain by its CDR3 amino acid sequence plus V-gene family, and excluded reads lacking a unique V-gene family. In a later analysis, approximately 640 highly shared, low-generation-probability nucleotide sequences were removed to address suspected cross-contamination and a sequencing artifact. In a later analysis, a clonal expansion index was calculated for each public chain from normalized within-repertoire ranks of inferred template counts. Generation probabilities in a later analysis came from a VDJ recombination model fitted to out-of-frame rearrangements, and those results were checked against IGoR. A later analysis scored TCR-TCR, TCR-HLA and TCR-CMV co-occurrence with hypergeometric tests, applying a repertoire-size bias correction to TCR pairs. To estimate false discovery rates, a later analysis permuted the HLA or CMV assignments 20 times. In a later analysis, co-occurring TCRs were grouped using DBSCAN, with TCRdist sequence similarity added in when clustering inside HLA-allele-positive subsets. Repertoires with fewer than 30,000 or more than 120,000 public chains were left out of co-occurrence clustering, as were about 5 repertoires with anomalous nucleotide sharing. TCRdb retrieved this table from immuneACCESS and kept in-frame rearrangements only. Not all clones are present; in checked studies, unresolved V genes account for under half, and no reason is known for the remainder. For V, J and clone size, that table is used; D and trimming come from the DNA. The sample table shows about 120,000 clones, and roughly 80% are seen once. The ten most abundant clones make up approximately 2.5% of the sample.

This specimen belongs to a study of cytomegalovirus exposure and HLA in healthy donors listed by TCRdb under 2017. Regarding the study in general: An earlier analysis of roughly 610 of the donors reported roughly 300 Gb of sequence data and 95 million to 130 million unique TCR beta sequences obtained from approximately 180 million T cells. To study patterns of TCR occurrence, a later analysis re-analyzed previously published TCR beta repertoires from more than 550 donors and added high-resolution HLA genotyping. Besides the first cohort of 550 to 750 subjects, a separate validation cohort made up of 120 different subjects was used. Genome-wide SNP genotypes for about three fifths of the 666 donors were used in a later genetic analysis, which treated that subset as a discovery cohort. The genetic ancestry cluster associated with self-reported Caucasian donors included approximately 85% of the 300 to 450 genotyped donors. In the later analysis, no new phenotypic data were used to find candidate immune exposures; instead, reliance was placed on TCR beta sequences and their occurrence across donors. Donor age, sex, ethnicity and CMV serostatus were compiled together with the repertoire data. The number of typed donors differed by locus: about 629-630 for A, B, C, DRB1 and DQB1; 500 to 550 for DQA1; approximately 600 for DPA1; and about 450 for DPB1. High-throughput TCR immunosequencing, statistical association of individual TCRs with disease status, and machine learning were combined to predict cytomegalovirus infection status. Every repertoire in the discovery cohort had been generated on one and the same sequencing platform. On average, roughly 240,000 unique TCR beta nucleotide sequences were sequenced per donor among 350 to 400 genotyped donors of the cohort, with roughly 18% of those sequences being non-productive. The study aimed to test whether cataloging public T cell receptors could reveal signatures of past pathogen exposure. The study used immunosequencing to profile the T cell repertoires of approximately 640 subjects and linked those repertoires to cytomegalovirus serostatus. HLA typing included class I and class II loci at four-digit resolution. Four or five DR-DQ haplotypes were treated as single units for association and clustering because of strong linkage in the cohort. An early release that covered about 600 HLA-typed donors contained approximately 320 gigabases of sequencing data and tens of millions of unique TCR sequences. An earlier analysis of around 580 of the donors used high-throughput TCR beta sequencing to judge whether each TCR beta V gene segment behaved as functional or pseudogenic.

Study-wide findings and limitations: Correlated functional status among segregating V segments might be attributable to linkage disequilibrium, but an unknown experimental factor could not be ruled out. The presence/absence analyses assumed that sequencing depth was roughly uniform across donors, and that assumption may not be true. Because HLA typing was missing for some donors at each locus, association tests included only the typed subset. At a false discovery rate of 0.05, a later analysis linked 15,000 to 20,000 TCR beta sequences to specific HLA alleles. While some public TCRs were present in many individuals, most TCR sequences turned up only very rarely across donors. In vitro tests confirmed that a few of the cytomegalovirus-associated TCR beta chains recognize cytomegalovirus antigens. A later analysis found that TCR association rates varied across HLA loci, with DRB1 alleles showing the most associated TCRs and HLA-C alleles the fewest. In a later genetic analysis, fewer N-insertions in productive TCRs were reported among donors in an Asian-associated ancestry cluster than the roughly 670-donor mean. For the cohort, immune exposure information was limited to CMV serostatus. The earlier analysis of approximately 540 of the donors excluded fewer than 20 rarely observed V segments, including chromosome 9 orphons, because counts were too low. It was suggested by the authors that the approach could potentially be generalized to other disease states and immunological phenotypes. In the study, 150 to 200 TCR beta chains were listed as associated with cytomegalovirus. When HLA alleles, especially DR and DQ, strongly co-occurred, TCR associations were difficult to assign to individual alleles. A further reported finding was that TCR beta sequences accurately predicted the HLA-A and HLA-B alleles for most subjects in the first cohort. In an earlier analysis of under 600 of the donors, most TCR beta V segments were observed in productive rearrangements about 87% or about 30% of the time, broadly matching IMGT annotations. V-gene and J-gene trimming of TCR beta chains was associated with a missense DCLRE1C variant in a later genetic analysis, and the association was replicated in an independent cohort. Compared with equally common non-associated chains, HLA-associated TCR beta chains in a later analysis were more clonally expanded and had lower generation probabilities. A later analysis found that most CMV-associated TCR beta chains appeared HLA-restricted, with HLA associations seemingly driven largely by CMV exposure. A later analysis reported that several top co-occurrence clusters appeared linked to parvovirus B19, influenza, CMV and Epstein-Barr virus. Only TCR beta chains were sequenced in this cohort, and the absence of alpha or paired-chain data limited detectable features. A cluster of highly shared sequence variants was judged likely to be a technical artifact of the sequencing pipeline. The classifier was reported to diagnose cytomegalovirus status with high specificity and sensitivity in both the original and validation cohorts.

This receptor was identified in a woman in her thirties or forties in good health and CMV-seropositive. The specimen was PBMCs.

The nucleotide sequence is given as TGTGCCAGCAGCTTAGGGGTGGTCGGGGGGGCCTCAGATACGCAGTATTTT. Its amino acids are CASSLGVVGGASDTQYF. Here the chain combines TRBV7-8 and TRBJ2-3; the junction holds 8 bases that match TRBD2. The germline V gene specifies SGHVS as CDR1 and FQNEAQ as CDR2. V trim: 1 base; J trim: 4 bases; unmatched bases: 10. The CDR3 runs 17 amino acids, cysteine and phenylalanine included. The CDR3 DNA has 51 bases and is translated from base 1.